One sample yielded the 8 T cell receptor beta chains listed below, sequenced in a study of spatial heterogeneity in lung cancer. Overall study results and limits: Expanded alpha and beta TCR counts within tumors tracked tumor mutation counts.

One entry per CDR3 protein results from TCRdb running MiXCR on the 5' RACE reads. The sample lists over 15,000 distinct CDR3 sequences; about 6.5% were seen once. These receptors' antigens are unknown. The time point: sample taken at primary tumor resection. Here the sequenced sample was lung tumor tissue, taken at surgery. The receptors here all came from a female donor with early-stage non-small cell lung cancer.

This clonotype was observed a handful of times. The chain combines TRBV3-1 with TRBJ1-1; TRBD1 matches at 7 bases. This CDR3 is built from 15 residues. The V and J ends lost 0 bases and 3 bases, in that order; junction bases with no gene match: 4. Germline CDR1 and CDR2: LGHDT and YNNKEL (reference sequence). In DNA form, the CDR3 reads TGTGCCAGCAGCCAAGAAGGGGGCGAGGACACTGAAGCTTTCTTT. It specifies CASSQEGGEDTEAFF.

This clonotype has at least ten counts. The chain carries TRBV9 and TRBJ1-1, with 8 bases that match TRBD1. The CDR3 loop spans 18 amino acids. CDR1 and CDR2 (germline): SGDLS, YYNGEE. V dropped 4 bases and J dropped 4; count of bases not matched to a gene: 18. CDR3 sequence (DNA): TGTGCCAGCAGCCCTCACCTAATGGAGCGGGACAGGCGCACTGAAGCTTTCTTT. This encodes CASSPHLMERDRRTEAFF.

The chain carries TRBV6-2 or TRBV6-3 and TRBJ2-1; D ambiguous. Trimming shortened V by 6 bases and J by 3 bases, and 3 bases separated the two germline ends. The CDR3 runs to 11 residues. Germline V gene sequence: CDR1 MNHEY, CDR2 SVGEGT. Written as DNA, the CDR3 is TGTGCCAGCAGGAACTACAATGAGCAGTTCTTC. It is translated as CASRNYNEQFF.

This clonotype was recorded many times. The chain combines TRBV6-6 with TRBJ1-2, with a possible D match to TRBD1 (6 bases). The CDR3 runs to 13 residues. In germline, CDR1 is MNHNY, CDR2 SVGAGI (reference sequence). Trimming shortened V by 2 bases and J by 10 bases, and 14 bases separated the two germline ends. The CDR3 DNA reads TGTGCCAGCAGTTACACCCAGGGGAAGGACTACACCTTC. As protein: CASSYTQGKDYTF.

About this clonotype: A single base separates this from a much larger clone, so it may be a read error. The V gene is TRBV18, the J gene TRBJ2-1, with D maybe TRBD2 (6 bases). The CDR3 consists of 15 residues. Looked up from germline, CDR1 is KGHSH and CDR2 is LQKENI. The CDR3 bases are TGTGTCAGCTCACCACTTATTAGCGGCACCCATGAGCAGTTCTTC. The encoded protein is CVSSPLISGTHEQFF.

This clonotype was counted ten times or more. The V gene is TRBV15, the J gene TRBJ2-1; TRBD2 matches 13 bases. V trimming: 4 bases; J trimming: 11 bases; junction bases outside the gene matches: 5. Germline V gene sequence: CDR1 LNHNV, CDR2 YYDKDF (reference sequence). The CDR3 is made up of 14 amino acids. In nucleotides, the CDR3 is TGTGCCACCAGCAACGGACTAGCGGGAGATAAGCAGTTCTTC. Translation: CATSNGLAGDKQFF.

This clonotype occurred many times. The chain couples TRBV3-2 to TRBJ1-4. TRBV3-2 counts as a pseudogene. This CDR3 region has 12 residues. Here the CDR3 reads CASSQQIEKLFF. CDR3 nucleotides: TGTGCCAGCAGCCAACAAATAGAAAAACTGTTTTTT.

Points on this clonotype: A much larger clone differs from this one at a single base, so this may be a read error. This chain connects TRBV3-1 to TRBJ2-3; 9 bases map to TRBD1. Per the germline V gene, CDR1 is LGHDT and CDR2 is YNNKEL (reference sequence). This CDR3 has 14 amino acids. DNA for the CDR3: TGTGCCAGCAGCCAAGCGGACAGGGGAGATATGCAGTATTTT. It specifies CASSQADRGDMQYF.